Listed here are 15 T cell receptor beta chains from one sample, sequenced in a study of control samples from healthy donors and cancer patients. Using immunoSEQ multiplex PCR, the repertoire was profiled, and TCRdb retains in-frame clones only, with some absent. The data contain around 55,000 clones, roughly 87% of them seen just once; the ten biggest clones take up 1.5% to 2%. Sequencing was performed on PBMCs. The receptors derive from a man aged 35-49 years with colorectal cancer.

CDR3: CASSEGEEQETQYF. The CDR3 nucleotides read TGTGCCAGCAGTGAAGGGGAAGAACAAGAGACCCAGTACTTC. The chain couples TRBV6-1 to TRBJ2-5; D not resolved. In germline, CDR1 is MNHNS, CDR2 SASEGT. The CDR3 sequence is 14 residues long. Trimming took off 1 base at V and 2 bases at J, with 8 bases between the two ends.

The chain has TRBV12-3 or TRBV12-4 and TRBJ1-1; D is possibly TRBD1 (6 bases). Trimming took 3 bases from V and 4 from J, leaving 9 bases between them. The CDR3 loop spans 13 amino acids. The CDR3, as DNA: TGTGCCAGCAGTTTCAAAGGGGGCACTGAAGCTTTCTTT. It encodes CASSFKGGTEAFF.

The chain has TRBV30 and TRBJ2-1, with D perhaps matching TRBD2 (6 bases). V dropped 3 bases and J dropped 6 bases, with 6 bases sitting between them. The CDR3 runs 11 residues. CDR1 and CDR2 from the germline V gene are GTSNPN and SVGIG (reference sequence). The CDR3, as DNA: TGTGCCTGGAGCGGGGGCAATGAGCAGTTCTTC. Translated: CAWSGGNEQFF.

J is TRBJ2-5 and V is TRBV27; perhaps TRBD2 as D (5 bases). V lost 5 bases and J lost 1, with 11 bases in between. This CDR3 has 14 amino acids. Germline V gene data show CDR1 as MNHEY and CDR2 as SMNVEV (reference sequence). The CDR3, as DNA: TGTGCCAGCAGTCTAGCCGGGGTCCAAGAGACCCAGTACTTC. Protein sequence: CASSLAGVQETQYF.

This clone was picked up a small number of times. The chain couples TRBV16 to TRBJ1-4; unclear D gene. Germline V gene lookup returns CDR1 KGHSY and CDR2 FQNENV. The V end was cut by 2 bases, the J end by 5 bases, with 6 bases between. The CDR3 consists of 13 residues. The CDR3 reads CASSQEGNEKLFF. The CDR3 DNA reads as TGTGCCAGCAGCCAAGAGGGAAATGAAAAACTGTTTTTT.

V gene TRBV6-5 combines with J gene TRBJ2-1; 8 nucleotides align to TRBD2. There are 14 residues in the CDR3. Germline CDR1 MNHEY, CDR2 SVGAGI. Unmatched junction bases numbered 4, after V lost 2 bases and J lost 7 bases. The CDR3 DNA is TGTGCCAGCAGTTACGTCAGCGGGAGAAATGAGCAGTTCTTC. Its translation is CASSYVSGRNEQFF.

This sequence joins TRBV7-9 and TRBJ2-7, with TRBD1 matching 10 bases. CDR1 is SEHNR, CDR2 FQNEAQ, per germline (reference sequence). CDR3 length: 15 amino acids. Losses at the gene ends were 5 bases for V and 2 bases for J; bases not matched to a gene: 6. Here the CDR3 reads CASSSAGTGAYEQYF. The CDR3 DNA follows: TGTGCCAGCAGCAGTGCCGGGACAGGGGCCTACGAGCAGTACTTC.

The chain links TRBV27 to TRBJ2-1; D not resolved. V lost 6 bases to trimming and J lost 9 bases, with 12 bases between them. This CDR3 comprises 12 residues. The germline V gene has CDR1 MNHEY and CDR2 SMNVEV (reference sequence). DNA of the CDR3: TGTGCCAGCAGCATCAGTAGGCGTGAGCAGTTCTTC. It specifies CASSISRREQFF.

The J gene is TRBJ1-1, the V gene TRBV29-1; D uncertain. This CDR3 has 11 residues. V was shortened by 4 bases and J by 3 bases, with 6 bases between the two germline ends. Germline CDR1 SQVTM, CDR2 ANQGSEA. Here the CDR3 reads CSVALYTEAFF. The CDR3 nucleotides read TGCAGCGTTGCTCTCTACACTGAAGCTTTCTTT. Supplemented by reference TRBV29-1 and TRBJ1-1, the full variable domain reads SAVISQKPSRDICQRGTSLTIQCQVDSQVTMMFWYRQQPGQSLTLIATANQGSEATYESGFVIDKFPISRPNLTFSTLTVSNMSPEDSSIYLCSVALYTEAFFGQGTRLTVV.

This clone came up once. J is TRBJ2-1 and V is TRBV5-1, with TRBD2 matching over 8 bases. V shed 3 bases and J 3 bases; nucleotides not matched to a gene: 5. The germline gives CDR1 SGHRS, CDR2 YFSETQ. This CDR3 contains 15 residues. CDR3 loop: CASSSGGTSYNEQFF. DNA of the CDR3: TGCGCCAGCAGCTCGGGCGGGACTAGCTACAATGAGCAGTTCTTC.

The CDR3 reads CASSYVEETQYF. CDR3 bases: TGTGCCAGCAGTTACGTGGAGGAGACCCAGTACTTC. The rearrangement links TRBV6-6 to TRBJ2-5, with D uncertain. Germline assignment: CDR1 MNHNY and CDR2 SVGAGI (reference sequence). Trimming left V 2 bases short and J 5 bases short, with 6 bases between. This CDR3 spans 12 amino acids.

Only one count was recorded for this clone. The V gene is TRBV9, the J gene TRBJ2-5, with D unresolved. Germline loops: CDR1 SGDLS, CDR2 YYNGEE. Trimming took off 4 bases at V and 2 bases at J, with 12 bases between the two ends. This CDR3 is 14 amino acids long. CDR3 loop: CASSPTPRQETQYF. The CDR3 region has the DNA TGTGCCAGCAGCCCAACCCCCAGACAAGAGACCCAGTACTTC.

V gene TRBV5-1 combines with J gene TRBJ1-1, with D perhaps TRBD1 (6 bases). Germline CDR1 is SGHRS and CDR2 is YFSETQ. The CDR3 consists of 15 residues. V gave up 2 bases and J gave up 1 base, with 12 bases separating them. Written as DNA, the CDR3 is TGCGCCAGCAGCTTACAGGGAGGACCGAACACTGAAGCTTTCTTT. The encoded protein is CASSLQGGPNTEAFF.

The chain employs TRBV7-3 and TRBJ2-7, with 9 bases lining up with TRBD2. With 2 bases clipped from V and 0 bases from J, the junction kept 5 bases outside the gene matches. The germline V gene encodes CDR1 SGHTA and CDR2 FQGTGA. The CDR3 is made up of 16 amino acids. In nucleotides, the CDR3 is TGTGCCAGCAGCTTATCGAAGCGGGAGGCCTCCTACGAGCAGTACTTC. Its protein product is CASSLSKREASYEQYF.

The chain carries TRBV18 and TRBJ2-7; D gene uncertain. The V gene's germline CDR1 is KGHSH and CDR2 LQKENI. Trimming pared 2 bases from V and 2 bases from J, leaving 16 bases between. The CDR3 totals 16 residues. CDR3 sequence reads: CASSPAVTAFTYEQYF. The CDR3 DNA is TGTGCCAGCTCACCAGCTGTAACAGCGTTTACCTACGAGCAGTACTTC.